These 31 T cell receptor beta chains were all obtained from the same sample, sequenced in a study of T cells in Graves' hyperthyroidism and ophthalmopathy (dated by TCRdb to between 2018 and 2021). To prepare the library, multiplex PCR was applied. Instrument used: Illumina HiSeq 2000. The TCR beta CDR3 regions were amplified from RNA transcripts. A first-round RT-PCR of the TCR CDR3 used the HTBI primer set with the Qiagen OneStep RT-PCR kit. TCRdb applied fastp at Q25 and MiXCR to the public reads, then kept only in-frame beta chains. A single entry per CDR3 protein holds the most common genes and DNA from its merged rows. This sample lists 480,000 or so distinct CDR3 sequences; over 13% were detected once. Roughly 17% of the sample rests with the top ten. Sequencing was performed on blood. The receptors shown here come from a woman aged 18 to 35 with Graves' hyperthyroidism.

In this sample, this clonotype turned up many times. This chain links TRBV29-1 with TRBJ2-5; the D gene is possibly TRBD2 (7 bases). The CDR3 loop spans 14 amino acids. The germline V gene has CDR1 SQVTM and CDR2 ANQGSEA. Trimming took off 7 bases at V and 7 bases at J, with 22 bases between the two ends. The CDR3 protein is CSGLLGGGPGTQYF. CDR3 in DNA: TGCAGCGGACTGTTGGGCGGGGGCCCAGGGACCCAGTACTTC.

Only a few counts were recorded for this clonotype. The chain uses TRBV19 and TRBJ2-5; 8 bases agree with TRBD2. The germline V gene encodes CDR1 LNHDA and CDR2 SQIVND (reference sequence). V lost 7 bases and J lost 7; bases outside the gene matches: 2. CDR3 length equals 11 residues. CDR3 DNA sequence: TGTGCCAGTACGGGGGGGGGGACCCAGTACTTC. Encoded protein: CASTGGGTQYF. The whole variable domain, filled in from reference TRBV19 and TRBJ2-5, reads DGGITQSPKYLFRKEGQNVTLSCEQNLNHDAMYWYRQDPGQGLRLIYYSQIVNDFQKGDIAEGYSVSREKKESFPLTVTSAQKNPTAFYLCASTGGGTQYFGPGTRLLVL.

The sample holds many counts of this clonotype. The CDR3 region is CASSQDWGGTEAFF. The CDR3 DNA follows: TGTGCCAGCAGCCAAGATTGGGGAGGGACTGAAGCTTTCTTT. The chain has TRBV3-1 and TRBJ1-1; D uncertain. V was trimmed by 0 bases and J by 5 bases, leaving 10 bases between them. Germline CDR1 LGHDT, CDR2 YNNKEL (reference sequence). The CDR3 runs to 14 residues. The full variable domain, in which reference TRBV3-1 and TRBJ1-1 provide the parts outside the CDR3, is DTAVSQTPKYLVTQMGNDKSIKCEQNLGHDTMYWYKQDSKKFLKIMFSYNNKELIINETVPNRFSPKSPDKAHLNLHINSLELGDSAVYFCASSQDWGGTEAFFGQGTRLTVV.

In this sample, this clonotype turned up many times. The DNA for the CDR3 is TGTGCCAGCGGGGGTCAGGGGGGGCAGCCCCAGCATTTT. It translates to CASGGQGGQPQHF. This chain connects TRBV2 to TRBJ1-5; 7 bases are shared with TRBD1. CDR1 and CDR2 (germline): SNHLY, FYNNEI. CDR3 length: 13 amino acids. The junction had 8 bases not matched to a gene; V was cut back by 8 bases and J by 7 bases.

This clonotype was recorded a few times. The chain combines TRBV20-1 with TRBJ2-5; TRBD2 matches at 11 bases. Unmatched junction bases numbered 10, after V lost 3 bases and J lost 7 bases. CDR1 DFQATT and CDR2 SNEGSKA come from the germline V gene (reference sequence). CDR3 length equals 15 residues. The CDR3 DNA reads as TGCAGTGCTAGGAGTAGCGGGAGGGAATGGGTGACCCAGTACTTC. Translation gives CSARSSGREWVTQYF.

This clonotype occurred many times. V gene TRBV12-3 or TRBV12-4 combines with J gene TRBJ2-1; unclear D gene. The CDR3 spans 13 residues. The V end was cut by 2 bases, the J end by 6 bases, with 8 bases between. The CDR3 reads CASSLSHSNEQFF. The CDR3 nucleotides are TGTGCCAGCAGTTTATCCCATAGCAATGAGCAGTTCTTC.

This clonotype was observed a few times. As DNA, the CDR3 is TGTGCCAGCAGTTTATCTCCGGGACAGGGGGGAAAACTGTTTTTT. It encodes CASSLSPGQGGKLFF. The chain uses TRBV27 and TRBJ1-4; 11 bases agree with TRBD1. Germline CDR1 reads MNHEY; CDR2 reads SMNVEV (reference sequence). There are 15 residues in the CDR3. V was clipped by 0 bases and J by 10 bases; unmatched bases: 4.

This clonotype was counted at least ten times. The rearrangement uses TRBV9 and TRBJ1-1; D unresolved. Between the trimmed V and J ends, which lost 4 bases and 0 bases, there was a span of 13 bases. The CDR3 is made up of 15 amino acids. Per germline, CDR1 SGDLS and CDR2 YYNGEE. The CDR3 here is CASSTGIVMNTEAFF. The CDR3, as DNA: TGTGCCAGCAGCACGGGCATTGTAATGAACACTGAAGCTTTCTTT.

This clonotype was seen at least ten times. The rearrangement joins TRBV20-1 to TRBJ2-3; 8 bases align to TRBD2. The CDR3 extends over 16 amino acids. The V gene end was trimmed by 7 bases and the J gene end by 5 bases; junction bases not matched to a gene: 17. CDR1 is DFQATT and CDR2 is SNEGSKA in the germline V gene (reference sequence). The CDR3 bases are TGCAGTGTTACCCCCGGGATAGCGGGAAGGATAGATACGCAGTATTTT. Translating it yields CSVTPGIAGRIDTQYF.

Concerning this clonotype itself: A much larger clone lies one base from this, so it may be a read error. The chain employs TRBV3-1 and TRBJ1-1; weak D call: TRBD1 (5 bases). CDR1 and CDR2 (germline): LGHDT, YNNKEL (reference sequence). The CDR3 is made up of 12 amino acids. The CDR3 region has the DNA TGTGCCGGCAGCTATATCATCGGGGGGACTTTCTTT. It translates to CAGSYIIGGTFF.

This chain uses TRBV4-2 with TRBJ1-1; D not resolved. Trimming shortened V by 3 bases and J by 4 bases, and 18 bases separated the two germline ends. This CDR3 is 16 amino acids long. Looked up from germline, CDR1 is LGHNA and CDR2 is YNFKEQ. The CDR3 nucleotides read TGTGCCAGCAGCCAGGCCGAAAAGGCAGGAGGCACTGAAGCTTTCTTT. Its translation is CASSQAEKAGGTEAFF.

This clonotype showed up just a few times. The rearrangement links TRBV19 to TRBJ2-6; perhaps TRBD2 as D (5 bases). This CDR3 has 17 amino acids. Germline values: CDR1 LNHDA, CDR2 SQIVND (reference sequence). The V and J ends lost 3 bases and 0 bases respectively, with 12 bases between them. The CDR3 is CASSIGLKPSGANVLTF. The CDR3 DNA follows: TGTGCCAGTAGTATCGGACTGAAGCCCTCTGGGGCCAACGTCCTGACTTTC.

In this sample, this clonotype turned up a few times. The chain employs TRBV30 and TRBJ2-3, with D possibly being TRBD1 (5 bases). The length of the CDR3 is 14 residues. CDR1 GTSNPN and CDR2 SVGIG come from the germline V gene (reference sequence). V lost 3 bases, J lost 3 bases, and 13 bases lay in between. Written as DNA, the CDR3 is TGTGCCTGGAGAATAAGGGGCCGAACAGATACGCAGTATTTT. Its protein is CAWRIRGRTDTQYF.

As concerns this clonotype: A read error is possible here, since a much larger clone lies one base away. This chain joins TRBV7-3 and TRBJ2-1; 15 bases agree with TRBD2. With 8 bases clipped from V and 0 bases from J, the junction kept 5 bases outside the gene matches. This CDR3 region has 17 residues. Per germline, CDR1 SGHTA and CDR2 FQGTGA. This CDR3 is CASGWGLAGGSYNEQFF. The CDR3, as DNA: TGTGCCAGCGGCTGGGGACTAGCGGGAGGCTCCTACAATGAGCAGTTCTTC.

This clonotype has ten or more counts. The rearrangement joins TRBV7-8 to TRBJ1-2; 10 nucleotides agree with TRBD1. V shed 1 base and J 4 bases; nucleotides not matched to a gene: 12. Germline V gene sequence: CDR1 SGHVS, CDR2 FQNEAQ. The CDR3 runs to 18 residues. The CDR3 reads CASSLVYGNGQGGYGYTF. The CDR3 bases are TGTGCCAGCAGCTTAGTCTATGGGAACGGACAGGGGGGCTATGGCTACACCTTC. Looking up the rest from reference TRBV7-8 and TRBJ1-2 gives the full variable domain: GAGVSQSPRYKVAKRGQDVALRCDPISGHVSLFWYQQALGQGPEFLTYFQNEAQLDKSGLPSDRFFAERPEGSVSTLKIQRTQQEDSAVYLCASSLVYGNGQGGYGYTFGSGTRLTVV.

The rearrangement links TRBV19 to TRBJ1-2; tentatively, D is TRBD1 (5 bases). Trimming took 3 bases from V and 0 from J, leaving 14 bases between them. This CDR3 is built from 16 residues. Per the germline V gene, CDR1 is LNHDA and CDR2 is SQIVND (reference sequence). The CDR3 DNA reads TGTGCCAGTAGTATCGGAGGTCAGGGAACTAACTATGGCTACACCTTC. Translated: CASSIGGQGTNYGYTF.

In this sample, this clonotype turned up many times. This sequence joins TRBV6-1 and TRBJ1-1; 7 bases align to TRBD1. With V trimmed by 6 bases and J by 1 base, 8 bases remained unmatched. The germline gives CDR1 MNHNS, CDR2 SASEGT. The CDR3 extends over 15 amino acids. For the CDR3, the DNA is TGTGCCAGCAGAAAAGACAGGGCCGGGAACACTGAAGCTTTCTTT. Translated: CASRKDRAGNTEAFF.

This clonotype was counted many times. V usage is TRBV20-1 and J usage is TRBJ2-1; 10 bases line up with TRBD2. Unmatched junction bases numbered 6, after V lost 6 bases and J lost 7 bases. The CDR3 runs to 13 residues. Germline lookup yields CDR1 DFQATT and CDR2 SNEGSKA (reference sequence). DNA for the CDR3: TGCAGTGCGGCTAGCGGGAGATGGAATGAGCAGTTCTTC. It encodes CSAASGRWNEQFF.

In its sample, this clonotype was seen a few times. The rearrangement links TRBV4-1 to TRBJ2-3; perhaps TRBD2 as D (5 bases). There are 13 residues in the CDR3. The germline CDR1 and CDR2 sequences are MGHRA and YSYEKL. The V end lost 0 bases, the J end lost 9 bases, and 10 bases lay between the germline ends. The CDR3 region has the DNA TGCGCCAGCAGCCAAGAGGTCCAGCGGACGCAGTATTTT. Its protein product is CASSQEVQRTQYF.

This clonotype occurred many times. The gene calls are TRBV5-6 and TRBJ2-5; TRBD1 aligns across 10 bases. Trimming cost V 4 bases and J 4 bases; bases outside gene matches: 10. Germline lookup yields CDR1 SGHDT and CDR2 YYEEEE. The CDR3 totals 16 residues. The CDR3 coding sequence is TGTGCCAGCAGCCCCCTACCGGGACAGGGGCTAGAGACCCAGTACTTC. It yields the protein CASSPLPGQGLETQYF.

The CDR3 nucleotides read TGCGCCAGCAGCACGGGACTAGCGGGAGAGGTCGATGAGCAGTTCTTC. This codes for CASSTGLAGEVDEQFF. This chain links TRBV5-1 with TRBJ2-1, with 14 bases that match TRBD2. After removal of 4 bases from V and 8 bases from J, the junction contained 8 bases not matched to a gene. In germline, CDR1 is SGHRS, CDR2 YFSETQ. The CDR3 has 16 residues.

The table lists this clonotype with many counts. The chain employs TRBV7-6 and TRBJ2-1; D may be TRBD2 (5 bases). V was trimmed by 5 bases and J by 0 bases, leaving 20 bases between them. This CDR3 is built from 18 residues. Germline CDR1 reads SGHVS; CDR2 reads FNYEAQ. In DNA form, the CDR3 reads TGTGCCAGCAGCCTAATCCCTCGCGGGTTGGGCTCCTACAATGAGCAGTTCTTC. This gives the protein CASSLIPRGLGSYNEQFF.

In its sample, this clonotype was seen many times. The CDR3 region is CASSQVRTGPTMNTEAFF. CDR3 nucleotide sequence: TGTGCCAGCAGCCAAGTCCGGACAGGACCGACGATGAACACTGAAGCTTTCTTT. The gene calls are TRBV3-1 and TRBJ1-1; 7 bases match TRBD1. This CDR3 comprises 18 residues. The ends lost 1 base at V and 0 bases at J; junction bases unmatched: 11. The germline gives CDR1 LGHDT, CDR2 YNNKEL (reference sequence).

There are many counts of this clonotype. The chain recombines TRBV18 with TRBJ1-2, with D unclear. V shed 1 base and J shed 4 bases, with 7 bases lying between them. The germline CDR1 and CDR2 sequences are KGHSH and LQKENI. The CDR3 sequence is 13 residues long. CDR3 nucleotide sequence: TGTGCCAGCTCACCACAACTCTCCTATGGCTACACCTTC. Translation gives CASSPQLSYGYTF.

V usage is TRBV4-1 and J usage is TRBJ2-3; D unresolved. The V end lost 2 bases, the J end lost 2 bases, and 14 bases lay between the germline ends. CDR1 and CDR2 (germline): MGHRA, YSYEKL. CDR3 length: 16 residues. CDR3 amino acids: CASSQKGDGHTDTQYF. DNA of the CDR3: TGCGCCAGCAGCCAAAAAGGTGACGGGCACACAGATACGCAGTATTTT.

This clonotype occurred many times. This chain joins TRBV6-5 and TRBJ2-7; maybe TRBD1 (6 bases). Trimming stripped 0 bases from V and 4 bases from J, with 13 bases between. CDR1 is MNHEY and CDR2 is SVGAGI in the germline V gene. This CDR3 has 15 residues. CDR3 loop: CASSYSGGLEYEQYF. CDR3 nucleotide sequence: TGTGCCAGCAGTTACTCTGGGGGCTTGGAGTACGAGCAGTACTTC.

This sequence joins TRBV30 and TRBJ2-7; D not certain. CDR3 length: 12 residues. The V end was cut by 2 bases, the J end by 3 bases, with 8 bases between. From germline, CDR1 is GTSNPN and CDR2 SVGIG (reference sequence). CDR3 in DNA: TGTGCCTGGAGTCCCCGCCTCTACGAGCAGTACTTC. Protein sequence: CAWSPRLYEQYF.

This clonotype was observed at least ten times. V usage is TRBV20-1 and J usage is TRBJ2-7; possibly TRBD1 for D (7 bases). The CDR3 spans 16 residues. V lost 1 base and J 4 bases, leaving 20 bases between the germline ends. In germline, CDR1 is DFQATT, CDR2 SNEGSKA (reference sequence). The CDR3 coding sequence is TGCAGTGCTAGAGGGAGGGGTGAGACAGGGAGGTACGAGCAGTACTTC. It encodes CSARGRGETGRYEQYF.

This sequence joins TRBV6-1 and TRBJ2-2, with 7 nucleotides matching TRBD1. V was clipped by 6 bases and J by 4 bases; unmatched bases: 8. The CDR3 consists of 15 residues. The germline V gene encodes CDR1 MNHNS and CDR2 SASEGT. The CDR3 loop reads CASRPTTGSTGELFF. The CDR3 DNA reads TGTGCCAGCAGACCAACGACAGGGAGCACCGGGGAGCTGTTTTTT.

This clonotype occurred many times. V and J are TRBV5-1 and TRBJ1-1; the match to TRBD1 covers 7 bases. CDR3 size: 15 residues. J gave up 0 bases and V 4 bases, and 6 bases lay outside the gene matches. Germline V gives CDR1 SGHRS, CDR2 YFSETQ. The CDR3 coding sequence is TGCGCCAGCAGCCGACAGGGCTCCATGAACACTGAAGCTTTCTTT. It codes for CASSRQGSMNTEAFF.

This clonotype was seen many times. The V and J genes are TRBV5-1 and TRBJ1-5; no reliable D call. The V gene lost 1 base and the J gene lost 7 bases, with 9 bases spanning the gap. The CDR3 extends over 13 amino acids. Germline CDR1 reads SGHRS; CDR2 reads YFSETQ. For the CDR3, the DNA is TGCGCCAGCAGCTTGTACGGGGAACAGCCCCAGCATTTT. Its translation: CASSLYGEQPQHF.